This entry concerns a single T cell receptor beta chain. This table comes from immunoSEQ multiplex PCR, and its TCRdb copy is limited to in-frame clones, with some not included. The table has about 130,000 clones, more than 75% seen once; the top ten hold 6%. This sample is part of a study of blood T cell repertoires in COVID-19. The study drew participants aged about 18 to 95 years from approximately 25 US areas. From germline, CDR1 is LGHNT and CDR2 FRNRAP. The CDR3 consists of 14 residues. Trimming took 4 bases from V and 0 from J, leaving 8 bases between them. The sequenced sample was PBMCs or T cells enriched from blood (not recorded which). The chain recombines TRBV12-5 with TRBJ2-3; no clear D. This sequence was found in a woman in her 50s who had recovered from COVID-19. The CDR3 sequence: CASGSQASTDTQYF. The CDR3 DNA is TGTGCTAGTGGTTCCCAAGCTAGCACAGATACGCAGTATTTT.